This passage covers 23 T cell receptor beta chains from one sample sequenced in a study of T-cell reconstitution after alpha-beta-depleted transplantation in children. The TCRbeta library incorporated unique molecular identifiers. Via MiXCR, TCRdb re-called the PCR reads, giving one row per CDR3 protein. Among under 250,000 distinct CDR3 sequences listed, about 7% were seen once. The sample here was PBMCs, taken before TCRalphabeta/CD19-depleted stem cell transplant. These receptors came from a boy aged 2 to 9 with acute lymphoblastic leukemia, due to receive a stem cell transplant.

The CDR3: CASTYPGLAGNNEQFF. In nucleotides, the CDR3 is TGTGCCAGCACCTATCCGGGACTAGCGGGTAACAATGAGCAGTTCTTC. J is TRBJ2-1 and V is TRBV28, with 12 nucleotides matching TRBD2. V lost 7 bases and J lost 5; bases outside the gene matches: 9. This CDR3 has 16 residues. Germline V lookup: CDR1 MDHEN, CDR2 SYDVKM. Variable domain in full (rest from reference TRBV28 and TRBJ2-1): DVKVTQSSRYLVKRTGEKVFLECVQDMDHENMFWYRQDPGLGLRLIYFSYDVKMKEKGDIPEGYSVSREKKERFSLILESASTNQTSMYLCASTYPGLAGNNEQFFGPGTRLTVL.

V usage is TRBV5-4 and J usage is TRBJ2-7; D possibly corresponds to TRBD2 (5 bases). CDR3 size: 16 residues. Trimming stripped 0 bases from V and 0 bases from J, with 13 bases between. The V gene's germline CDR1 is SGHNT and CDR2 YYREEE (reference sequence). Written as DNA, the CDR3 is TGTGCCAGCAGCTTGGACGGCGACTACCTCTCCTACGAGCAGTACTTC. Translating it yields CASSLDGDYLSYEQYF.

This clonotype was counted at least ten times. This chain uses TRBV20-1 with TRBJ2-1, with D tentatively TRBD1 (7 bases). Per germline, CDR1 DFQATT and CDR2 SNEGSKA (reference sequence). The V end was cut by 5 bases, the J end by 2 bases, with 10 bases between. This CDR3 spans 13 amino acids. The CDR3 reads CSARRGAYNEQFF. The CDR3 DNA follows: TGCAGTGCTCGCAGGGGGGCCTACAATGAGCAGTTCTTC.

This clonotype was picked up many times. The chain combines TRBV5-5 with TRBJ1-6; 7 bases line up with TRBD1. Germline CDR1 reads SGHKS; CDR2 reads YYEKEE (reference sequence). The CDR3 runs to 15 residues. Losses at the gene ends were 4 bases for V and 6 bases for J; bases not matched to a gene: 7. The CDR3 loop reads CASSEGGLGNSPLHF. The CDR3 DNA follows: TGTGCCAGCAGCGAAGGGGGCTTAGGTAATTCACCCCTCCACTTT.

A few counts support this clonotype. The rearrangement uses TRBV7-2 and TRBJ2-1; a weak D match, TRBD2 (6 bases). Trimming removed 0 bases from V and 7 bases from J, with 19 bases in between. The CDR3 extends over 17 amino acids. Germline CDR1 is SGHTA and CDR2 is FQGNSA. The CDR3 coding sequence is TGTGCCAGCAGCTTAGCGATGTACAGTGGTGGAGGGAATGAGCAGTTCTTC. Residues: CASSLAMYSGGGNEQFF.

This clonotype came up many times. V is TRBV20-1 and J is TRBJ1-2; D ambiguous. The CDR3 spans 13 residues. Germline-derived CDR1 and CDR2 are DFQATT and SNEGSKA (reference sequence). The ends were cut back, 3 bases at V and 7 bases at J, with 15 bases in the middle. In DNA, the CDR3 is TGCAGTGCTAGTGAGGCGAATTATGGTGGCTACACCTTC. Translating gives CSASEANYGGYTF.

The sample holds a few counts of this clonotype. V and J are TRBV7-6 and TRBJ1-5, with no clear D. Germline lookup yields CDR1 SGHVS and CDR2 FNYEAQ. This CDR3 has 13 amino acids. Trimming removed 0 bases from V and 7 bases from J, with 7 bases in between. CDR3 in amino acids: CASSLAAAQPQHF. In nucleotides, the CDR3 is TGTGCCAGCAGCTTAGCGGCAGCGCAGCCCCAGCATTTT.

This clonotype has at least ten counts. The J gene is TRBJ2-3, the V gene TRBV6-5; TRBD2 might be the D (5 bases). Germline V gives CDR1 MNHEY, CDR2 SVGAGI. V was shortened by 2 bases and J by 6 bases, with 9 bases between the two germline ends. The CDR3 extends over 13 amino acids. The CDR3 loop reads CASSYARVDTQYF. The DNA for the CDR3 is TGTGCCAGCAGTTACGCGAGGGTGGATACGCAGTATTTT.

This clonotype was picked up many times. The chain couples TRBV28 to TRBJ2-7; tentative D call: TRBD1 (5 bases). The CDR3 covers 12 residues. Germline values: CDR1 MDHEN, CDR2 SYDVKM. V was shortened by 8 bases and J by 0 bases, with 8 bases between the two germline ends. CDR3 in amino acids: CASVGDSYEQYF. In DNA, the CDR3 is TGTGCCAGCGTAGGGGACTCCTACGAGCAGTACTTC.

The chain uses TRBV5-4 and TRBJ2-7; 8 bases align to TRBD1. Germline assignment: CDR1 SGHNT and CDR2 YYREEE (reference sequence). V was pared by 0 bases and J by 6 bases, with 5 bases of the junction left unmatched. The CDR3 is 14 amino acids. In nucleotides, the CDR3 is TGTGCCAGCAGCTTGGCGGGACAGGAGGCCGAGCAGTACTTC. It translates to CASSLAGQEAEQYF.

The table lists this clonotype with many counts. The CDR3 nucleotides read TGTGCCAGCCAGTTTATAGGCAGTAAGAATTCACCCCTCCACTTT. It encodes CASQFIGSKNSPLHF. V and J are TRBV28 and TRBJ1-6, with D unresolved. Germline assignment: CDR1 MDHEN and CDR2 SYDVKM. V was shortened by 8 bases and J by 7 bases, with 18 bases between the two germline ends. The CDR3 spans 15 residues.

In DNA, the CDR3 is TGTGCCAGCTCGGATAGCCGGGAGACCCAGTACTTC. This codes for CASSDSRETQYF. This chain uses TRBV18 with TRBJ2-5; the D is unclear. The CDR3 length is 12 residues. Germline V gene data show CDR1 as KGHSH and CDR2 as LQKENI. Trimming shortened V by 6 bases and J by 5 bases, and 10 bases separated the two germline ends.

In the case of this clonotype: A much larger clone lies one base from this, so it may be a read error. The V and J genes are TRBV12-3 or TRBV12-4 and TRBJ2-7, with 10 positions matching TRBD2. CDR3 length: 15 residues. V shed 4 bases and J 4 bases; nucleotides not matched to a gene: 7. As DNA, the CDR3 is TGTGCCAGCAGTTCCTGGACTAGCGGAAAGTACGAGCAGTACTTC. It specifies CASSSWTSGKYEQYF.

This clonotype has a count of ten or more. The CDR3: CASSLDPPGGTNEKLFF. In DNA form, the CDR3 reads TGTGCCAGCAGCTTAGACCCCCCGGGGGGAACTAATGAAAAACTGTTTTTT. The chain carries TRBV7-6 and TRBJ1-4; tentative D call: TRBD1 (5 bases). Per germline, CDR1 SGHVS and CDR2 FNYEAQ. The CDR3 spans 17 residues. V lost 1 base and J lost 1, with 13 bases in between.

This clonotype has a handful of counts. This rearrangement joins TRBV10-1 to TRBJ2-1; the D call may be TRBD1 or TRBD2 (6 bases each). Germline assignment: CDR1 WNHNN and CDR2 SYGVQD (reference sequence). Trimming took 8 bases from V and 5 from J, leaving 16 bases between them. This CDR3 spans 14 amino acids. The CDR3 protein is CASGTGRSHNEQFF. In nucleotides, the CDR3 is TGCGCCAGCGGAACAGGGAGGTCGCACAATGAGCAGTTCTTC.

This clonotype has a handful of counts. The V and J genes are TRBV20-1 and TRBJ2-7; the match to TRBD1 covers 7 bases. The length of the CDR3 is 15 residues. The V and J ends lost 1 base and 1 base, in that order; junction bases with no gene match: 7. Germline V gene lookup returns CDR1 DFQATT and CDR2 SNEGSKA (reference sequence). The DNA for the CDR3 is TGCAGTGCTAGAGCAGTCGACAGGGCTTCCTACGAGCAGTACTTC. This gives the protein CSARAVDRASYEQYF.

This clonotype was counted ten times or more. The J gene is TRBJ2-5, the V gene TRBV20-1, with TRBD2 matching 13 bases. The CDR3 runs 17 residues. CDR1 DFQATT and CDR2 SNEGSKA come from the germline V gene (reference sequence). J lost 5 bases, V lost 2 bases, and 11 bases had no gene match. This CDR3 is CSARTLQLAGGRETQYF. For the CDR3, the DNA is TGCAGTGCTAGAACCCTTCAACTAGCGGGGGGGCGGGAGACCCAGTACTTC.

This clonotype appeared many times. This rearrangement joins TRBV20-1 to TRBJ2-1; 8 positions agree with TRBD2. The CDR3 spans 11 residues. Germline CDR1 DFQATT, CDR2 SNEGSKA (reference sequence). The CDR3 is CSRAGGNEQFF. The CDR3 coding sequence is TGCAGCAGGGCGGGAGGCAATGAGCAGTTCTTC.

This clonotype was seen just once. The V call is TRBV18, the J call TRBJ2-7; the D is unclear. The CDR3 is 13 amino acids. V lost 6 bases, J lost 5 bases, and 14 bases lay in between. CDR1 is KGHSH and CDR2 is LQKENI in the germline V gene. CDR3: CASSPFTRDEQYF. CDR3 coding DNA: TGTGCCAGCTCTCCCTTTACCCGAGACGAGCAGTACTTC.

This clonotype was seen ten or more times. This chain uses TRBV20-1 with TRBJ2-5; 9 bases map to TRBD2. CDR1 and CDR2 (germline): DFQATT, SNEGSKA (reference sequence). The V segment lost 3 bases and the J segment 3 bases; nucleotides outside the gene matches: 2. The CDR3 contains 13 residues. CDR3 in amino acids: CSARRTSEETQYF. In DNA form, the CDR3 reads TGCAGTGCTAGGCGGACTAGCGAAGAGACCCAGTACTTC.

This clonotype was seen ten or more times. The V call is TRBV5-6, the J call TRBJ1-4; D perhaps matches TRBD1 (5 bases). Germline V gene lookup returns CDR1 SGHDT and CDR2 YYEEEE. CDR3 length: 15 residues. The V end lost 4 bases, the J end lost 4 bases, and 14 bases lay between the germline ends. In nucleotides, the CDR3 is TGTGCCAGCAGCCCAATGGGGGAAGATAATGAAAAACTGTTTTTT. It specifies CASSPMGEDNEKLFF.

This chain links TRBV14 with TRBJ2-5; D gene uncertain. Trimming took off 0 bases at V and 0 bases at J, with 5 bases between the two ends. Germline CDR1 SGHDN, CDR2 FVKESK. The CDR3 has 14 amino acids. This CDR3 is CASSQEVYQETQYF. CDR3 in DNA: TGTGCCAGCAGCCAAGAGGTGTACCAAGAGACCCAGTACTTC.

The CDR3, as DNA: TGCGCCAGCAGCCAAGATGTCGCTAGCGAGTGGGAGCAGTACTTC. Its translation is CASSQDVASEWEQYF. This chain joins TRBV4-3 and TRBJ2-7, with a tentative D call TRBD2 (6 bases). This CDR3 region has 15 residues. Trimming cost V 0 bases and J 7 bases, with 16 bases left between them. CDR1 and CDR2 (germline): LGHNA, YSLEER.